The rows below give T cell receptor beta chains drawn from one sample of a study of T-cell memory formation after mild COVID-19. Each CDR3 protein is one row after TCRdb ran MiXCR on the 5' RACE reads. Here the sample spans about 400,000 distinct CDR3 sequences, roughly a quarter being singletons. Source material: PBMCs or a T cell subset sorted from them (not recorded which). The receptors here all came from an adult woman who had mild COVID-19 (a few samples of this study predate the infection). Cell type and time point are not known. The CDR3 runs from the conserved cysteine through the conserved F or W. A D gene is named only where the DNA matches it firmly. Rows may omit the clone size; those that give it use once, few, many or a size class.

few,12,TRBV24-1,TRBJ2-1,NA,TGTGCCACCAGTGATCCAGGGAATGAGCAGTTCTTC,CATSDPGNEQFF
many,14,TRBV12-3/TRBV12-4,TRBJ2-5,TRBD2,TGTGCCAGCTCTAGCGGATCCTACCAAGAGACCCAGTACTTC,CASSSGSYQETQYF
many,17,TRBV7-3,TRBJ2-3,NA,TGTGCCAGCAGCTTAGACCCAGCGCTTACTAGCACAGATACGCAGTATTTT,CASSLDPALTSTDTQYF
NA,13,TRBV25-1,TRBJ2-1,TRBD2,TGTGCCAGCAGTTCCGGACTAGTCAATGAGCAGTTCTTC,CASSSGLVNEQFF
NA,17,TRBV6-2/TRBV6-3,TRBJ2-1,TRBD2,TGTGCCAGCAGTTCCACGCGTACTAGCGGGAGTCCAGATGAGCAGTTCTTC,CASSSTRTSGSPDEQFF
NA,16,TRBV12-3/TRBV12-4,TRBJ2-2,TRBD1,TGTGCCAGCAGTTTAGGACAGGGGGCGGGCACCGGGGAGCTGTTTTTT,CASSLGQGAGTGELFF
few,14,TRBV7-9,TRBJ2-4,NA,TGTGCCAGCAGCTACCCGGCAACCAAAAACATTCAGTACTTC,CASSYPATKNIQYF
NA,13,TRBV27,TRBJ2-1,NA,TGTGCCAGCAGTTTTAGGACTTACAATGAGCAGTTCTTC,CASSFRTYNEQFF
few,14,TRBV5-1,TRBJ1-1,TRBD1,TGCGCCAGCAGCAGTACAGGGGGTCTAGGTGAAGCTTTCTTT,CASSSTGGLGEAFF
NA,15,TRBV27,TRBJ2-3,NA,TGTGCCAGCAGATTCGCCGGAGGAAGGTCAGATACGCAGTATTTT,CASRFAGGRSDTQYF
NA,14,TRBV18,TRBJ1-1,NA,TGTGCCAGCTCACCAGGCAGTCTATACACTGAAGCTTTCTTT,CASSPGSLYTEAFF
NA,12,TRBV12-3/TRBV12-4,TRBJ1-5,NA,TGTGCCAGCCAGGGATGGTATCAGCCCCAGCATTTT,CASQGWYQPQHF
many,16,TRBV28,TRBJ2-7,NA,TGTGCCAGCAGTTCCCCCACCGGGACTCCCCTTCGGGAGCAGTACTTC,CASSSPTGTPLREQYF
NA,13,TRBV6-6,TRBJ1-2,NA,TGTGCCAGCAGAGGGGGTGGCTACTATGGCTACACCTTC,CASRGGGYYGYTF
NA,14,TRBV29-1,TRBJ2-1,NA,TGCAGCGTCCTAGGGGGGTGGGCCTACAATGAGCAGTTCTTC,CSVLGGWAYNEQFF
NA,15,TRBV20-1,TRBJ1-6,NA,TGCAGTGCTAGTAGGGAAGGAAGCTATAATTCACCCCTCCACTTT,CSASREGSYNSPLHF
NA,19,TRBV4-2,TRBJ2-1,TRBD2,TGTGCCAGCAGCCAAGTTTCCCACTTACTAGCGGTTGGGGACAATGAGCAGTTCTTC,CASSQVSHLLAVGDNEQFF
NA,17,TRBV12-3/TRBV12-4,TRBJ2-5,TRBD2,TGTGCCAGCAGTTTAGCACTAGCGGGAGAAGCCCAAGAGACCCAGTACTTC,CASSLALAGEAQETQYF
few,13,TRBV3-2,TRBJ2-7,NA,TGTGAACTAAGGGGGGGCCCCGCCTACGAGCAGTACTTC,CELRGGPAYEQYF
NA,13,TRBV6-2/TRBV6-3,TRBJ2-7,TRBD2,TGTGCCAGCAGCCGCAGCGGGAGTTGGGAGCAGTACTTC,CASSRSGSWEQYF
NA,13,TRBV4-3,TRBJ2-1,NA,TGCGCCAGCAGCCAAGAAGTTGGCGGTGAGCAGTTCTTC,CASSQEVGGEQFF
NA,19,TRBV27,TRBJ2-3,TRBD2,TGTGCCAGCAGTTTAAAAGGTTCGGGGAGGGAGGGCCCCGTCCATACGCAGTATTTT,CASSLKGSGREGPVHTQYF
NA,14,TRBV7-3,TRBJ2-7,TRBD1,TGTGCCAGCAGCTTATATGACGGGACAGGCGAGCAGTACTTC,CASSLYDGTGEQYF
NA,16,TRBV7-2,TRBJ2-3,NA,TGTGCCAGCAGCTTACTAGCAGGGGGGCAGTCAGATACGCAGTATTTT,CASSLLAGGQSDTQYF
once,14,TRBV7-2,TRBJ1-2,TRBD1,TGTGCCAGCAGCCGGGACAGACTCAACTATGGCTACACCTTC,CASSRDRLNYGYTF
few,14,TRBV9,TRBJ2-5,NA,TGTGCCAGCAGCGTAGGTGGGGACTCTCGGACCCAGTACTTC,CASSVGGDSRTQYF
few,12,TRBV20-1,TRBJ2-7,NA,TGCAGTGCTAGAGTTCAGGGTGCCGAGCAGTACTTC,CSARVQGAEQYF
NA,15,TRBV21-1,TRBJ2-7,NA,TGTGCCAGCAGCAAAGGTCCGAAGCGCCTACACGAGCAGTACTTC,CASSKGPKRLHEQYF
NA,18,TRBV11-2,TRBJ2-1,NA,TGTGCCAGCAGCTCCTTTGCCTCGGCAGGGGGGTCCTACAATGAGCAGTTCTTC,CASSSFASAGGSYNEQFF
many,13,TRBV20-1,TRBJ2-6,NA,TGCAGTGGTAGGGGCTCAGGGGCCAACGTCCTGACTTTC,CSGRGSGANVLTF
few,15,TRBV18,TRBJ1-1,NA,TGTGCCAGCTCCCCCCGGTCAGGGGACGGGGCTGAAGCTTTCTTT,CASSPRSGDGAEAFF
NA,16,TRBV23-1,TRBJ2-1,NA,TGCGCCAGCAGTCAATACCAAGGACAGACGTACAATGAGCAGTTCTTC,CASSQYQGQTYNEQFF
many,15,TRBV12-3/TRBV12-4,TRBJ1-1,NA,TGTGCCAGCAGTCAATCGACAGGCGCTCGAAAAAAAGCTTTCTTT,CASSQSTGARKKAFF
NA,18,TRBV9,TRBJ2-1,NA,TGTGCCAGCAGCGCCTCTCCTAGGGTAGGTAACGAAAACAATGAGCAGTTCTTC,CASSASPRVGNENNEQFF
NA,16,TRBV20-1,TRBJ2-7,NA,TGCAGTGCTAGAGACTGGGGCGGCACGAGCTCCTACGAGCAGTACTTC,CSARDWGGTSSYEQYF
NA,16,TRBV3-1,TRBJ2-5,TRBD2,TGTGCCAGCAGCCCCTACCCGGGACTAGCGGAAGAGACCCAGTACTTC,CASSPYPGLAEETQYF
NA,13,TRBV20-1,TRBJ1-2,NA,TGCAGTGCTAGAGGCGGGGGTGACTATGGCTACACCTTC,CSARGGGDYGYTF
NA,15,TRBV7-8,TRBJ2-3,TRBD1,TGTGCCAGCAGCCCAACAGGGGTTCCGTCAGATACGCAGTATTTT,CASSPTGVPSDTQYF
NA,16,TRBV29-1,TRBJ1-2,TRBD1,TGCAGCGTTGAGCGAGGGGCGCAGGGGGCTAACTATGGCTACACCTTC,CSVERGAQGANYGYTF
few,14,TRBV5-1,TRBJ1-6,NA,TGCGCCAGCAGCTTGGCAGGGGCTAATTCACCCCTCCACTTT,CASSLAGANSPLHF
NA,16,TRBV30,TRBJ2-1,TRBD2,TGTGCCTGGAGAGGACTAGCGGGAGTCTCCTACAATGAGCAGTTCTTC,CAWRGLAGVSYNEQFF
many,14,TRBV5-1,TRBJ2-5,TRBD1,TGCGCCAGCAGATCCGGGACAGGGTCCGAGACCCAGTACTTC,CASRSGTGSETQYF